Reported below is one T cell receptor (beta chain). Its target is not known. The data belong to a study of a mutant IDH1 vaccine in newly diagnosed glioma. From germline, CDR1 is SGHDT and CDR2 YYEEEE. This CDR3 has 16 amino acids. After removal of 4 bases from V and 5 bases from J, the junction contained 12 bases not matched to a gene. Assay used: immunoSEQ multiplex PCR; TCRdb lists only in-frame clones, some missing. This table has 25,000 to 30,000 clones, roughly 87% appearing once. Time point denoted: week 5, during vaccination. In every dose of vaccine, 300 ug of mutant IDH1 20-mer peptide was given alongside topical imiquimod.

Sequenced here: peripheral blood mononuclear cells (PBMCs), sampled from a glioma patient whose treatment included an IDH1 peptide vaccine. The clonotype comes from a woman between 40 and 55 years old with glioma. Some clones in this sample may be carry-over from other donors' samples. The rearrangement links TRBV5-6 to TRBJ1-1, with 9 bases that match TRBD1. CDR3 nucleotide sequence: TGTGCCAGCAGCCCTGAAACAGGGGGCTCGTCGACTGAAGCTTTCTTT. Translating it yields CASSPETGGSSTEAFF.